The T cell receptor beta chain under discussion was sequenced for a study of blood T cell repertoires in COVID-19. Source study methods: Amplification with reference gene primers provided the estimates of nucleated cell counts. The repertoire was sequenced with immunoSEQ multiplex PCR; TCRdb's copy has only in-frame clones and lacks some. V, J and clone size reflect that table, while D and trimming were determined from the DNA. The sample gives 250,000 to 350,000 clones, around 87% of which show up once; roughly 2% is in the top ten. Sample: peripheral blood. This receptor was obtained from a woman aged 45-60 years who had recovered from COVID-19.

The CDR3 DNA sequence: TGTGCCAGCGGGACAGGGGATGAAAAACTGTTTTTT. As protein: CASGTGDEKLFF. J is TRBJ1-4 and V is TRBV6-5; 10 bases agree with TRBD1. CDR3 length: 12 residues. The J segment lost 6 bases and the V segment lost 8 bases, leaving 0 bases of the junction unmatched. The germline CDR1 and CDR2 sequences are MNHEY and SVGAGI.